The 8 T cell receptor beta chains below come from one sample, sequenced in a study of cytomegalovirus exposure and HLA in healthy donors. PCR employed 60 Vbeta and 13 Jbeta primers. The method was immunoSEQ multiplex PCR; TCRdb's version includes in-frame clones alone and lacks a portion of them. Of roughly 120,000 clones listed, around three quarters were seen once; the top ten hold approximately 4%. The sequencing input was PBMCs. The receptors stem from a man younger than 40 in good health and CMV-seropositive.

The chain employs TRBV7-2 and TRBJ1-6, with D perhaps matching TRBD1 (6 bases). CDR1 SGHTA and CDR2 FQGNSA come from the germline V gene. V was trimmed by 4 bases and J by 10 bases, leaving 20 bases between them. The CDR3 extends over 16 amino acids. The CDR3 reads CASSSAFPQGRSPLHF. In DNA form, the CDR3 reads TGTGCCAGCAGCTCCGCCTTTCCACAGGGACGATCACCCCTCCACTTT. The complete variable domain, with remaining parts taken from reference TRBV7-2 and TRBJ1-6, reads GAGVSQSPSNKVTEKGKDVELRCDPISGHTALYWYRQSLGQGLEFLIYFQGNSAPDKSGLPSDRFSAERTGGSVSTLTIQRTQQEDSAVYLCASSSAFPQGRSPLHFGNGTRLTVT.

The rearrangement uses TRBV11-3 and TRBJ2-1; TRBD1 agrees at 7 bases. Germline trimming cut 5 bases from V and 8 bases from J; bases unmatched to any gene: 6. Germline CDR1 is SGHNT and CDR2 is YENEEA. This CDR3 region has 13 residues. The CDR3 DNA reads TGTGCCAGCAGCCCGACAGGGTTCCATGAGCAGTTCTTC. Translation: CASSPTGFHEQFF.

The chain recombines TRBV6-1 with TRBJ1-5, with 8 nucleotides matching TRBD1. The germline CDR1 and CDR2 sequences are MNHNS and SASEGT. Trimming at V came to 8 bases and at J to 11 bases, leaving 11 bases not matched to a gene. The CDR3 length is 13 residues. CDR3 nucleotide sequence: TGTGCCAGCCGGACAGGGCCTCAACATTCCCAGCATTTT. Encoded protein: CASRTGPQHSQHF.

The V and J genes are TRBV5-5 and TRBJ2-5, with a possible D match to TRBD1 (6 bases). From germline, CDR1 is SGHKS and CDR2 YYEKEE (reference sequence). The CDR3 loop spans 14 amino acids. Trimming cost V 5 bases and J 5 bases, with 16 bases left between them. CDR3 loop: CASRLPQGIETQYF. The CDR3 DNA reads TGTGCCAGCAGGCTCCCACAGGGAATCGAGACCCAGTACTTC.

The V gene is TRBV4-1, the J gene TRBJ2-7; TRBD1 agrees at 7 bases. CDR3 length: 16 residues. V lost 1 base and J lost 3; bases outside the gene matches: 9. Germline V gene data show CDR1 as MGHRA and CDR2 as YSYEKL. Here the CDR3 DNA reads TGCGCCAGCAGCCAAGGCCTCCACAGGGGTGGCTACGAGCAGTACTTC. Translated, it gives CASSQGLHRGGYEQYF.

The rearrangement links TRBV25-1 to TRBJ2-3, with D perhaps matching TRBD2 (5 bases). This CDR3 is built from 14 residues. Trimming cost V 5 bases and J 0 bases, with 9 bases left between them. From germline, CDR1 is MGHDK and CDR2 SYGVNS. In DNA form, the CDR3 reads TGTGCCAGCAGTTCCCGGGGAAGCACAGATACGCAGTATTTT. It codes for CASSSRGSTDTQYF.

The chain links TRBV28 to TRBJ2-7; D perhaps matches TRBD1 (6 bases). This CDR3 spans 16 amino acids. CDR1 is MDHEN and CDR2 is SYDVKM in the germline V gene. Trimming pared 6 bases from V and 6 bases from J, leaving 24 bases between. DNA for the CDR3: TGTGCCAGCAGCCGATGGGGTACAGGGCGCGCATCCGAGCAGTACTTC. Its protein product is CASSRWGTGRASEQYF.

J is TRBJ2-1 and V is TRBV7-2, with 10 bases lining up with TRBD2. The CDR3 consists of 18 residues. Germline-derived CDR1 and CDR2 are SGHTA and FQGNSA. Unmatched junction bases numbered 16, after V lost 5 bases and J lost 6 bases. CDR3 nucleotide sequence: TGTGCCAGCAGCGATAGGCGACTAGCGGGTGGGTTGTCCAATGAGCAGTTCTTC. Protein product: CASSDRRLAGGLSNEQFF. The whole variable domain, filled in from reference TRBV7-2 and TRBJ2-1, reads GAGVSQSPSNKVTEKGKDVELRCDPISGHTALYWYRQSLGQGLEFLIYFQGNSAPDKSGLPSDRFSAERTGGSVSTLTIQRTQQEDSAVYLCASSDRRLAGGLSNEQFFGPGTRLTVL.